This TCR beta chain was obtained from a study of cytomegalovirus exposure and HLA in healthy donors. The V and J ends lost 3 bases and 8 bases respectively, with 14 bases between them. The germline gives CDR1 SGHRS, CDR2 YFSETQ. This CDR3 is 13 amino acids long. The PCR employed 60 Vbeta primers together with 13 Jbeta primers. The assay was immunoSEQ multiplex PCR, and TCRdb's table has in-frame clones only and misses some. Of about 210,000 clones in the sample, about four fifths were seen once. The sample was PBMCs. The TCR comes from a woman between 50 and 59 years old in good health and CMV-seropositive. The chain couples TRBV5-1 to TRBJ1-2; D remains unclear. As DNA, the CDR3 is TGCGCCAGCAGCTCGGAGCTGATTAGCGGCTACACCTTC. It encodes CASSSELISGYTF.